The 15 T cell receptor beta chains below were found in one sample sequenced in a study of memory CD4+ T cells and cytomegalovirus serostatus. TCRdb's table, derived via immunoSEQ multiplex PCR, lists solely in-frame clones and lacks some. Among around 38,000 clones listed, over 65% were seen once. The sort gate was single viable CD3+CD4+CD8-CD45RO+ cells for memory CD4+ T cells. Material for sequencing was memory CD4+ T cells from blood. The receptors come from an adult in good health and CMV-seronegative.

The chain is built from TRBV5-6 and TRBJ1-1, with a weak D call TRBD1 (5 bases). Germline values: CDR1 SGHDT, CDR2 YYEEEE. CDR3 length: 14 residues. Trimming removed 1 base at V and 2 bases at J, with 9 bases between. CDR3: CASSLLGTNTEAFF. CDR3 bases: TGTGCCAGCAGCTTGCTAGGGACCAACACTGAAGCTTTCTTT.

The chain couples TRBV29-1 to TRBJ2-7; 9 bases line up with TRBD1. V lost 6 bases, J lost 6 bases, and 9 bases stayed unmatched. Germline V gene data show CDR1 as SQVTM and CDR2 as ANQGSEA. The CDR3 loop spans 13 amino acids. Here the CDR3 DNA reads TGCAGCGTGAACACAGGGGGCGCAGGCGAGCAGTACTTC. This gives the protein CSVNTGGAGEQYF.

The CDR3 coding sequence is TGTGCCAGCAGCTTAATGGCAGGGGGCTATGGCTACACCTTC. It specifies CASSLMAGGYGYTF. J is TRBJ1-2 and V is TRBV7-2; 7 bases match TRBD1. Germline-derived CDR1 and CDR2 are SGHTA and FQGNSA. The CDR3 has 14 amino acids. The V and J ends lost 2 bases and 4 bases, in that order; junction bases with no gene match: 4.

The chain recombines TRBV27 with TRBJ2-7, with a weak D call TRBD1 (6 bases). V shed 0 bases and J shed 3 bases, with 12 bases lying between them. The V gene's germline CDR1 is MNHEY and CDR2 SMNVEV (reference sequence). This CDR3 comprises 15 residues. For the CDR3, the DNA is TGTGCCAGCAGTTTATCGCCAGGGGCCCACTACGAGCAGTACTTC. This codes for CASSLSPGAHYEQYF.

This chain links TRBV10-3 with TRBJ1-1; D is uncertain. CDR1 and CDR2 (germline): ENHRY, SYGVKD. The CDR3 is 11 residues long. Trimming cost V 0 bases and J 7 bases, with 3 bases left between them. The CDR3 DNA reads TGTGCCATCAGTGAGTCCGTTGAAGCTTTCTTT. Its protein product is CAISESVEAFF.

In DNA form, the CDR3 reads TGTGCCAGCGGGATAGCGGGATCCGGGAGGGATGAGCAGTTCTTC. Its protein is CASGIAGSGRDEQFF. The rearrangement joins TRBV4-2 to TRBJ2-1; 8 positions match TRBD2. The CDR3 has 15 residues. In germline, CDR1 is LGHNA, CDR2 YNFKEQ. After removal of 8 bases from V and 8 bases from J, the junction contained 14 bases not matched to a gene.

By sample fraction, this clone is medium-sized. V gene TRBV7-9 combines with J gene TRBJ2-3, with D tentatively TRBD2 (5 bases). V gave up 7 bases and J gave up 4 bases, with 21 bases separating them. Germline CDR1 SEHNR, CDR2 FQNEAQ (reference sequence). The CDR3 has 16 residues. The CDR3 loop reads CASTQTAGGRADTQYF. CDR3 nucleotide sequence: TGTGCCAGCACCCAGACGGCCGGAGGTCGGGCAGATACGCAGTATTTT.

This chain links TRBV6-6 with TRBJ1-5, with no clear D. CDR3 length equals 15 residues. The V gene lost 0 bases and the J gene lost 3 bases, with 9 bases spanning the gap. Germline CDR1 reads MNHNY; CDR2 reads SVGAGI (reference sequence). The CDR3 nucleotides are TGTGCCAGCAGTTACTCTACTGGACTCAATCAGCCCCAGCATTTT. This translates into CASSYSTGLNQPQHF.

This clone appeared a single time. The chain couples TRBV7-9 to TRBJ2-2; no firm D call. The germline V gene has CDR1 SEHNR and CDR2 FQNEAQ (reference sequence). The CDR3 loop spans 14 amino acids. V dropped 3 bases and J dropped 7 bases, with 12 bases sitting between them. The CDR3 loop is CASSFGRDGGELFF. Written as DNA, the CDR3 is TGTGCCAGCAGCTTCGGAAGGGATGGCGGGGAGCTGTTTTTT.

The chain employs TRBV7-2 and TRBJ1-1, with 8 nucleotides matching TRBD1. The CDR3 loop spans 14 amino acids. V shed 5 bases, J shed 4 bases, and the junction held 6 bases outside the gene matches. Germline V CDR1 and CDR2: SGHTA, FQGNSA. The CDR3 loop is CASSTGQGGTEAFF. The CDR3 DNA reads TGTGCCAGCAGCACCGGACAGGGCGGCACTGAAGCTTTCTTT.

This rearrangement joins TRBV6-4 to TRBJ2-7; 7 bases are a match to TRBD2. Germline V gene sequence: CDR1 MRHNA, CDR2 SNTAGT. The junction had 7 bases not matched to a gene; V was cut back by 10 bases and J by 10 bases. There are 10 residues in the CDR3. In nucleotides, the CDR3 is TGTGCCAACGCCGGGGGGACTCAGTACTTC. Translation gives CANAGGTQYF.

J is TRBJ2-1 and V is TRBV9; TRBD2 matches at 7 bases. The ends lost 3 bases at V and 8 bases at J; junction bases unmatched: 17. The germline V gene has CDR1 SGDLS and CDR2 YYNGEE. The CDR3 covers 17 residues. The CDR3 loop reads CASSEGLGEGLGDEQFF. In DNA, the CDR3 is TGTGCCAGCAGCGAGGGGCTCGGGGAGGGCCTTGGTGATGAGCAGTTCTTC.

J is TRBJ2-1 and V is TRBV18, with 7 nucleotides matching TRBD2. The CDR3 has 17 amino acids. V was clipped by 2 bases and J by 7 bases; unmatched bases: 14. Germline V gives CDR1 KGHSH, CDR2 LQKENI. Written as DNA, the CDR3 is TGTGCCAGCTCACCATATGGGGCGGGAGTTATGAGGAATGAGCAGTTCTTC. This translates into CASSPYGAGVMRNEQFF.

V is TRBV7-3 and J is TRBJ2-2, with a tentative D call TRBD2 (6 bases). Trimming cost V 3 bases and J 6 bases, with 8 bases left between them. Per the germline V gene, CDR1 is SGHTA and CDR2 is FQGTGA. This CDR3 has 13 residues. CDR3 bases: TGTGCCAGCAGCTTCACTAGCTCCGGGGAGCTGTTTTTT. Translating it yields CASSFTSSGELFF.

The chain employs TRBV9 and TRBJ2-3; 11 positions match TRBD2. Germline CDR1 SGDLS, CDR2 YYNGEE. V lost 3 bases and J lost 3; bases outside the gene matches: 9. This CDR3 region has 17 residues. CDR3 in amino acids: CASSAKRGLAVTDTQYF. The DNA for the CDR3 is TGTGCCAGCAGCGCGAAGAGGGGACTAGCGGTGACAGATACGCAGTATTTT.